Below, 21 T cell receptor beta chains from the same sample are listed, as sequenced in a study of beta chain features in type 1 diabetes. Expressed TCRB transcripts were sequenced, since all the RNA that had been isolated was reverse transcribed. Clones were sequenced by immunoSEQ multiplex PCR, and TCRdb holds only the in-frame ones, with some missing. The sample holds 300,000 to 400,000 clones, around 10% seen once. General study points: In all four CD4+ subsets, TCRB CDR3 length was significantly, moderately reduced in type 1 diabetes.

These TCRs' antigens remain unknown. The material sequenced was central memory CD4+ T cells from blood. These receptors all stem from a man aged 25-40 years with type 1 diabetes.

This chain links TRBV7-9 with TRBJ2-3; 11 bases are shared with TRBD2. The CDR3 consists of 18 residues. V dropped 2 bases and J dropped 5; count of bases not matched to a gene: 12. Germline V gene lookup returns CDR1 SEHNR and CDR2 FQNEAQ (reference sequence). In nucleotides, the CDR3 is TGTGCCAGCAGCTTACCCTTCAGACTAGCGGGAAAGGAAGATACGCAGTATTTT. Its translation is CASSLPFRLAGKEDTQYF.

This clone has just a few counts. The chain uses TRBV6-5 and TRBJ2-3; D is unresolved. The CDR3 extends over 15 amino acids. Germline lookup yields CDR1 MNHEY and CDR2 SVGAGI. V was cut by 1 base and J by 2 bases, with 10 bases left in between. CDR3 DNA: TGTGCCAGCAGTTACTACTACAAGTCCACAGATACGCAGTATTTT. This gives the protein CASSYYYKSTDTQYF.

This clone showed up just a few times. V gene TRBV9 combines with J gene TRBJ2-3, with no clear D. Looked up from germline, CDR1 is SGDLS and CDR2 is YYNGEE. The CDR3 extends over 13 amino acids. The ends were cut back, 1 base at V and 3 bases at J, with 6 bases in the middle. CDR3 nucleotide sequence: TGTGCCAGCAGCGTAAGCTGGACAGATACGCAGTATTTT. Translation: CASSVSWTDTQYF. Looking up the rest from reference TRBV9 and TRBJ2-3 gives the full variable domain: DSGVTQTPKHLITATGQRVTLRCSPRSGDLSVYWYQQSLDQGLQFLIQYYNGEERAKGNILERFSAQQFPDLHSELNLSSLELGDSALYFCASSVSWTDTQYFGPGTRLTVL.

This clone has more than one count but fewer than ten. J is TRBJ1-5 and V is TRBV7-2, with D possibly TRBD1 on 5 matching bases. The V gene lost 1 base and the J gene lost 4 bases, with 11 bases spanning the gap. Germline V gene sequence: CDR1 SGHTA, CDR2 FQGNSA. The CDR3 is made up of 15 amino acids. CDR3 in DNA: TGTGCCAGCAGCTTAGACAGGTGGGGGAATCAGCCCCAGCATTTT. Its protein is CASSLDRWGNQPQHF. Based on the CDR3 plus reference TRBV7-2 and TRBJ1-5, the full variable domain is GAGVSQSPSNKVTEKGKDVELRCDPISGHTALYWYRQSLGQGLEFLIYFQGNSAPDKSGLPSDRFSAERTGGSVSTLTIQRTQQEDSAVYLCASSLDRWGNQPQHFGDGTRLSIL.

This clone has a handful of counts. V is TRBV5-1 and J is TRBJ2-7; 7 bases line up with TRBD1. In germline, CDR1 is SGHRS, CDR2 YFSETQ. Losses at the gene ends were 0 bases for V and 3 bases for J; bases not matched to a gene: 6. CDR3 length: 15 amino acids. The CDR3 reads CASSLVGDSFYEQYF. The CDR3 coding sequence is TGCGCCAGCAGCTTGGTGGGGGACAGCTTCTACGAGCAGTACTTC.

The rearrangement links TRBV28 to TRBJ2-7, with TRBD1 identical over 10 bases. Germline CDR1 reads MDHEN; CDR2 reads SYDVKM. V gave up 3 bases and J gave up 0 bases; unmatched junction bases: 2. The CDR3 contains 15 residues. CDR3 amino acids: CASSLDRGYSYEQYF. The CDR3 DNA reads as TGTGCCAGCAGTTTGGACAGGGGGTACTCCTACGAGCAGTACTTC.

This clone was recorded at least ten times. The chain employs TRBV7-9 and TRBJ2-5; either TRBD1 or TRBD2 may supply D (5 bases each). V was trimmed by 1 base and J by 1 base, leaving 13 bases between them. CDR1 and CDR2 from the germline V gene are SEHNR and FQNEAQ (reference sequence). CDR3 length: 16 residues. The CDR3 DNA follows: TGTGCCAGCAGCTTAGGGGACCGCCGGGTCCAAGAGACCCAGTACTTC. This encodes CASSLGDRRVQETQYF.

The genes are TRBV7-2 and TRBJ2-7, with D tentatively TRBD1 or TRBD2 (5 bases each). Germline loops: CDR1 SGHTA, CDR2 FQGNSA. The V gene lost 4 bases and the J gene lost 1 base, with 14 bases spanning the gap. The CDR3 is 15 residues long. The CDR3 loop is CASSSSGTRSYEQYF. The DNA for the CDR3 is TGTGCCAGCAGCTCCTCCGGGACCCGATCCTACGAGCAGTACTTC.

This clone was recorded at least ten times. The chain joins TRBV7-9 to TRBJ1-5, with D perhaps TRBD1 (6 bases). V was pared by 0 bases and J by 4 bases, with 16 bases between. Germline CDR1 and CDR2: SEHNR and FQNEAQ (reference sequence). This CDR3 is built from 17 residues. CDR3 region: CASSLARIGQPNQPQHF. DNA for the CDR3: TGTGCCAGCAGCTTAGCGCGGATTGGACAGCCTAATCAGCCCCAGCATTTT.

This clone showed up many times. The chain recombines TRBV28 with TRBJ2-1, with D possibly TRBD2 on 5 matching bases. The germline gives CDR1 MDHEN, CDR2 SYDVKM. The V and J ends lost 6 bases and 6 bases respectively, with 24 bases between them. This CDR3 has 17 amino acids. The DNA for the CDR3 is TGTGCCAGCAGCCTCCCCCTTAGGATCTTCGCGGGCAATGAGCAGTTCTTC. The encoded protein is CASSLPLRIFAGNEQFF.

This clone was counted only a few times. The sample holds other DNA sequences that translate to the same CDR3. The chain links TRBV18 to TRBJ1-5; 8 positions agree with TRBD1. V lost 1 base, J lost 7 bases, and 9 bases stayed unmatched. The CDR3 is made up of 16 amino acids. CDR1 is KGHSH, CDR2 LQKENI, per germline. The chain's CDR3 is CASSPRGGQGGQPQHF. The DNA for the CDR3 is TGTGCCAGCTCACCACGTGGCGGACAGGGTGGGCAGCCCCAGCATTTT.

This clone was counted many times. The gene calls are TRBV7-9 and TRBJ1-4; TRBD1 matches at 8 bases. The CDR3 contains 14 residues. In germline, CDR1 is SEHNR, CDR2 FQNEAQ (reference sequence). V was pared by 8 bases and J by 7 bases, with 9 bases of the junction left unmatched. The DNA of the CDR3 is TGTGCCAGCCGGAGGACAGGGACGGGTGAAAAACTGTTTTTT. Translated: CASRRTGTGEKLFF.

Notes on this clone: A read error may be the cause here, since a much bigger clone is one base away. CDR3: CSVRTEYSGQYF. The CDR3 nucleotides read TGCAGCGTTCGAACCGAGTACTCCGGGCAGTACTTC. V and J are TRBV29-1 and TRBJ2-5; no clear D gene. This CDR3 comprises 12 residues. V was shortened by 5 bases and J by 11 bases, with 18 bases between the two germline ends. CDR1 is SQVTM, CDR2 ANQGSEA, per germline.

This clone showed up just a few times. CDR3 protein: CASSQESTYGYTF. As DNA, the CDR3 is TGTGCCAGCAGCCAAGAATCGACCTATGGCTACACCTTC. The chain combines TRBV14 with TRBJ1-2; D not certain. The CDR3 is 13 amino acids. The V and J ends lost 0 bases and 4 bases respectively, with 6 bases between them. CDR1 is SGHDN and CDR2 is FVKESK in the germline V gene.

A remark on this clone: At the DNA level, this CDR3 is encoded by other sequences in the same sample as well. The gene calls are TRBV5-4 and TRBJ1-4; 7 bases are a match to TRBD1. Trimming at V came to 0 bases and at J to 6 bases, leaving 2 bases not matched to a gene. The CDR3 is made up of 14 amino acids. The germline V gene encodes CDR1 SGHNT and CDR2 YYREEE (reference sequence). The CDR3 nucleotides read TGTGCCAGCAGCTTGGGACAGGGCTATGAAAAACTGTTTTTT. Its protein is CASSLGQGYEKLFF.

This clone was observed a few times. This chain uses TRBV19 with TRBJ2-1; D call uncertain. Germline-derived CDR1 and CDR2 are LNHDA and SQIVND (reference sequence). Trimming removed 6 bases from V and 8 bases from J, with 8 bases in between. This CDR3 spans 11 amino acids. The DNA of the CDR3 is TGTGCCAGTAGCCGAACCTATGAGCAGTTCTTC. Translated: CASSRTYEQFF.

In this sample, this clone turned up a few times. This chain joins TRBV5-1 and TRBJ2-1; 10 bases match TRBD2. The germline V gene has CDR1 SGHRS and CDR2 YFSETQ. J was trimmed by 5 bases and V by 1 base; bases with no gene match: 6. The CDR3 has 16 residues. CDR3 protein: CASSLSGLADNNEQFF. The CDR3 DNA sequence: TGCGCCAGCAGCTTGTCCGGACTAGCGGACAACAATGAGCAGTTCTTC. Using reference TRBV5-1 and TRBJ2-1 for the parts outside the CDR3, the full variable domain is KAGVTQTPRYLIKTRGQQVTLSCSPISGHRSVSWYQQTPGQGLQFLFEYFSETQRNKGNFPGRFSGRQFSNSRSEMNVSTLELGDSALYLCASSLSGLADNNEQFFGPGTRLTVL.

This clone was observed a handful of times. The chain has TRBV11-2 and TRBJ2-3; D is possibly TRBD2 (6 bases). Germline CDR1 SGHAT, CDR2 FQNNGV. The CDR3 sequence is 15 residues long. V was trimmed by 5 bases and J by 4 bases, leaving 16 bases between them. The CDR3 sequence: CASSLQAAGSDTQYF. The CDR3 DNA sequence: TGTGCCAGCAGCCTACAGGCTGCGGGGTCAGATACGCAGTATTTT. Together with reference TRBV11-2 and TRBJ2-3, the CDR3 gives the full variable domain: EAGVAQSPRYKIIEKRQSVAFWCNPISGHATLYWYQQILGQGPKLLIQFQNNGVVDDSQLPKDRFSAERLKGVDSTLKIQPAKLEDSAVYLCASSLQAAGSDTQYFGPGTRLTVL.

The chain recombines TRBV5-1 with TRBJ2-5; TRBD2 agrees at 9 bases. The CDR3 is made up of 13 amino acids. Germline values: CDR1 SGHRS, CDR2 YFSETQ. The V gene end was trimmed by 7 bases and the J gene end by 6 bases; junction bases not matched to a gene: 7. The DNA of the CDR3 is TGCGCCAGCGCCGGGACTAGCTTCCAGACCCAGTACTTC. This translates into CASAGTSFQTQYF. The full variable domain, its missing parts supplied by reference TRBV5-1 and TRBJ2-5, is KAGVTQTPRYLIKTRGQQVTLSCSPISGHRSVSWYQQTPGQGLQFLFEYFSETQRNKGNFPGRFSGRQFSNSRSEMNVSTLELGDSALYLCASAGTSFQTQYFGPGTRLLVL.

This chain uses TRBV28 with TRBJ2-7; D is undetermined. V was pared by 5 bases and J by 2 bases, with 16 bases between. The CDR3 length is 15 residues. CDR1 and CDR2 from the germline V gene are MDHEN and SYDVKM. In DNA form, the CDR3 reads TGTGCCAGCAGTACCCCCCCCAGCCAAACCTACGAGCAGTACTTC. This encodes CASSTPPSQTYEQYF.

The gene calls are TRBV11-2 and TRBJ2-5, with 12 bases matching TRBD1. The CDR3 has 14 amino acids. The germline V gene encodes CDR1 SGHAT and CDR2 FQNNGV. With V trimmed by 10 bases and J by 5 bases, 8 bases remained unmatched. CDR3 in DNA: TGTGCCACCGAGCGGGACAGGGGGCTGGAGACCCAGTACTTC. It encodes CATERDRGLETQYF. Full variable domain (rest looked up from reference TRBV11-2 and TRBJ2-5): EAGVAQSPRYKIIEKRQSVAFWCNPISGHATLYWYQQILGQGPKLLIQFQNNGVVDDSQLPKDRFSAERLKGVDSTLKIQPAKLEDSAVYLCATERDRGLETQYFGPGTRLLVL.